The present T cell receptor beta chain was sequenced within a study of identical twins' blood T cells. Three pairs of healthy female monozygous twins were the donors. The CDR3 runs 14 residues. V lost 3 bases, J lost 6 bases, and 14 bases lay in between. Germline V gene lookup returns CDR1 LNHDA and CDR2 SQIVND (reference sequence). Study-wide findings and caveats: Abundant TCRbeta CDR3s overlapped more between twins than with unrelated donors.

Libraries were made from RNA as TCR cDNA, using a modified protocol. TCRdb re-derived calls from the 5' RACE reads in MiXCR, one entry per CDR3 protein. The table lists a few hundred thousand distinct CDR3 sequences, over 25% of them singletons. To note about this clonotype: Its antigen remains unidentified.

The chain is built from TRBV19 and TRBJ1-1; D gene unclear. Specimen: PBMCs. The receptor was isolated from a woman aged 18-50 years in good health. The CDR3 DNA reads TGTGCCAGTAGTATTGCGCAGGCGACTCCTGAAGCTTTCTTT. This sequence encodes CASSIAQATPEAFF. Looking up the rest from reference TRBV19 and TRBJ1-1 gives the full variable domain: DGGITQSPKYLFRKEGQNVTLSCEQNLNHDAMYWYRQDPGQGLRLIYYSQIVNDFQKGDIAEGYSVSREKKESFPLTVTSAQKNPTAFYLCASSIAQATPEAFFGQGTRLTVV.